The 5 T cell receptor beta chains given below trace back to one sample, sequenced in a study of T-cell memory formation after mild COVID-19. TCRdb fed the 5' RACE reads into MiXCR, producing one record per CDR3 protein. The repertoire holds around 440,000 distinct CDR3 sequences, with 15% to 20% as singletons. Sequenced sample: PBMCs or a T cell subset sorted from them (not recorded which). These receptors all come from an adult woman who had mild COVID-19 (a few samples of this study predate the infection). Cell type and time point are not known.

This chain connects TRBV14 to TRBJ2-5; D gene ambiguous. The V gene lost 0 bases and the J gene lost 2 bases, with 1 base spanning the gap. Germline V lookup: CDR1 SGHDN, CDR2 FVKESK. This CDR3 spans 12 amino acids. The chain's CDR3 is CASSQDQETQYF. CDR3 coding DNA: TGTGCCAGCAGCCAAGATCAAGAGACCCAGTACTTC.

This clonotype was counted between two and nine times. This chain connects TRBV20-1 to TRBJ2-5; tentative D call: TRBD2 (6 bases). Between the trimmed V and J ends, which lost 0 bases and 4 bases, there was a span of 12 bases. Per germline, CDR1 DFQATT and CDR2 SNEGSKA (reference sequence). The CDR3 is made up of 14 amino acids. CDR3 nucleotide sequence: TGCAGTGCTAGAGATCAGGAGGGGTTAGAGACCCAGTACTTC. Residues: CSARDQEGLETQYF.

V usage is TRBV20-1 and J usage is TRBJ2-3; 11 positions agree with TRBD2. The CDR3 runs 17 residues. Germline values: CDR1 DFQATT, CDR2 SNEGSKA (reference sequence). Trimming took 0 bases from V and 0 from J; bases not matched to a gene: 5. The DNA of the CDR3 is TGCAGTGCTAGAGACCTCCGGACTAGCGGGAGCACAGATACGCAGTATTTT. Translated: CSARDLRTSGSTDTQYF.

The rearrangement links TRBV10-3 to TRBJ2-5; TRBD1 matches 7 bases. Trimming at V came to 5 bases and at J to 0 bases, leaving 3 bases not matched to a gene. The CDR3 contains 14 residues. The germline CDR1 and CDR2 sequences are ENHRY and SYGVKD. This CDR3 reads CAISSGTDQETQYF. The CDR3 DNA is TGTGCCATCAGTTCCGGGACAGACCAAGAGACCCAGTACTTC.

The chain carries TRBV12-3 or TRBV12-4 and TRBJ2-1, with 9 nucleotides matching TRBD2. V lost 7 bases, J lost 9 bases, and 10 bases stayed unmatched. CDR3 length: 14 amino acids. The CDR3 protein is CASTLRGRALEQFF. The DNA of the CDR3 is TGTGCCAGCACTCTCCGCGGGAGGGCCCTTGAGCAGTTCTTC.